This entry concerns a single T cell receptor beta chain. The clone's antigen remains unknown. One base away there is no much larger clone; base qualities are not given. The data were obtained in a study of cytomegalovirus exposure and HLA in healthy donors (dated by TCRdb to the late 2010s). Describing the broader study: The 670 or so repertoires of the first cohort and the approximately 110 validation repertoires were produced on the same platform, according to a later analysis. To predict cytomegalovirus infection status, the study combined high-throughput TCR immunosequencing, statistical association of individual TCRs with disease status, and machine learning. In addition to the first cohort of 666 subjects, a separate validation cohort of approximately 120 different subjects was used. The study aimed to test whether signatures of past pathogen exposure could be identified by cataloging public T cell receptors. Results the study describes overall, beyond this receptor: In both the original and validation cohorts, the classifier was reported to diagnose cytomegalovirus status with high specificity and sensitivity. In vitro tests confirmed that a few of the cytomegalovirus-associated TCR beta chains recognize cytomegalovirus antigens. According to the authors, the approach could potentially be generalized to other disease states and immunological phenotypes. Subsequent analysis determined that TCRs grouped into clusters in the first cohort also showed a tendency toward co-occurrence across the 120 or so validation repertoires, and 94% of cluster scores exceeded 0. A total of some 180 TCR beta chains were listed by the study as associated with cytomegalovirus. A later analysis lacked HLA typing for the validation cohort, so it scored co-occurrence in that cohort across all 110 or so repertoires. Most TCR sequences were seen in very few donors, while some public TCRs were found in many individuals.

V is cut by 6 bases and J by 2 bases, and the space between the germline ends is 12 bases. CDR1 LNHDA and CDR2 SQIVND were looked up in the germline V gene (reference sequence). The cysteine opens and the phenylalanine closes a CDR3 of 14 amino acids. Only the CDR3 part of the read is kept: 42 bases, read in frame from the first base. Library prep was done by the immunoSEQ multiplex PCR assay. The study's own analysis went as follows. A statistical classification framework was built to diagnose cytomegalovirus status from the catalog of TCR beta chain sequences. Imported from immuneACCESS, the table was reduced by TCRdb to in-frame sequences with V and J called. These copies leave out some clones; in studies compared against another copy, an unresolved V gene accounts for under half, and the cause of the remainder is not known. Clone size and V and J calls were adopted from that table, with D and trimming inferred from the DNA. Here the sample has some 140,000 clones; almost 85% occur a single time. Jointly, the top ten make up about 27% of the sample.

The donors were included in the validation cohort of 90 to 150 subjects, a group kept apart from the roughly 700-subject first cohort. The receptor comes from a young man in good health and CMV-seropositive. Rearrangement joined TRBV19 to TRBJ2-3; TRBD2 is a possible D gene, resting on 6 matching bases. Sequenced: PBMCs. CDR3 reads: CASRSSAFTDTQYF. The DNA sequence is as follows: TGTGCCAGTAGATCTAGCGCCTTCACAGATACGCAGTATTTT.